The T cell receptor (beta chain) under discussion was sequenced for a study of blood T cell repertoires in COVID-19. Overall study: Recovered status applied to Cohort 3 donors who had two consecutive negative PCRs. It also applied to those with clearance or with symptom resolution. Both acute and convalescent COVID-19 samples were obtained from the United States, Italy and Spain. The analysed material was cDNA or gDNA that came from T cells, B-cell-depleted T cells, or PBMCs.

This table comes from immunoSEQ multiplex PCR, and its TCRdb copy is limited to in-frame clones, with some not included. The sample records about 140,000 clones, over 75% being singletons. The junction had 5 bases not matched to a gene; V was cut back by 0 bases and J by 3 bases. There are 15 residues in the CDR3. The germline V gene has CDR1 SGHVS and CDR2 FNYEAQ. V gene TRBV7-6 combines with J gene TRBJ2-7; 7 nucleotides agree with TRBD1. Sequencing was carried out using PBMCs or T cells enriched from blood (not recorded which). The TCR comes from a man aged 50 to 59 in a cohort exposed to, infected with or recovered from COVID-19 (not recorded which). The CDR3 DNA follows: TGTGCCAGCAGCTTAGCGGGGGACAGCTTCTACGAGCAGTACTTC. This translates into CASSLAGDSFYEQYF.